This is a list of T cell receptor beta chains from one sample in a study of control samples from healthy donors and cancer patients. The repertoire was sequenced with immunoSEQ multiplex PCR; TCRdb's copy has only in-frame clones and lacks some. The sample lists over 80,000 clones; 91% were seen once. Material for sequencing was blood. Source of these receptors: a man aged 25-40 years in good health. Both conserved end residues are part of each CDR3. D genes are given only for firm matches. Only some rows state a clone size, as once, few, many or a class for expanded clones.

D: NA
V: TRBV7-2
J: TRBJ1-2
size: NA
CDR3: CASSLNRGKYGYTF

D: TRBD1
V: TRBV29-1
J: TRBJ1-5
size: NA
CDR3: CSVGQGRQPQHF

D: NA
V: TRBV19
J: TRBJ2-2
size: NA
CDR3: CASSPDLTGELFF

D: NA
V: TRBV4-2
J: TRBJ2-3
size: NA
CDR3: CASSQDLRGGDTQYF

D: NA
V: TRBV6-1
J: TRBJ1-1
size: NA
CDR3: CASSELEGENTEAFF

D: NA
V: TRBV3-1/TRBV3-2
J: TRBJ2-5
size: once
CDR3: CASSLRTEETQYF

D: TRBD2
V: TRBV18
J: TRBJ2-1
size: NA
CDR3: CASSPGLAGGGSYNEQFF

D: NA
V: TRBV7-2
J: TRBJ2-3
size: NA
CDR3: CASSLASVTDTQYF

D: TRBD1
V: TRBV28
J: TRBJ1-4
size: NA
CDR3: CASQGQGREKLFF

D: NA
V: TRBV5-1
J: TRBJ2-3
size: NA
CDR3: CASSLVGAGVLDTQYF

D: NA
V: TRBV4-3
J: TRBJ1-1
size: NA
CDR3: CASSQFMGGTFGTEAFF

D: TRBD1
V: TRBV18
J: TRBJ1-3
size: NA
CDR3: CASSHVPGQSQGNTIYF

D: TRBD1
V: TRBV3-1/TRBV3-2
J: TRBJ2-5
size: NA
CDR3: CASSHQGASLSETQYF

D: NA
V: TRBV27
J: TRBJ2-5
size: NA
CDR3: CASSLIARTQETQYF

D: TRBD2
V: TRBV6-4
J: TRBJ2-1
size: NA
CDR3: CASSDSSLAGSYNEQFF

D: NA
V: TRBV21-1
J: TRBJ2-7
size: NA
CDR3: CASGTSGSSYEQYF

D: TRBD2
V: TRBV9
J: TRBJ2-7
size: NA
CDR3: CASSVGLAEYEQYF

D: TRBD1
V: TRBV7-2
J: TRBJ2-5
size: NA
CDR3: CASSLVGTGRETQYF

D: TRBD2
V: TRBV9
J: TRBJ2-7
size: NA
CDR3: CASSAASGSYEQYF

D: NA
V: TRBV11-2
J: TRBJ1-1
size: NA
CDR3: CASSLGGIPEAFF

D: NA
V: TRBV5-1
J: TRBJ2-7
size: NA
CDR3: CASSLAYETLGRAEQYF

D: NA
V: TRBV10-3
J: TRBJ2-2
size: NA
CDR3: CAISEGANSPRLFF

D: TRBD2
V: TRBV15
J: TRBJ2-3
size: NA
CDR3: CATSREPQGTSGRRDTQYF

D: NA
V: TRBV7-9
J: TRBJ2-1
size: NA
CDR3: CASSLVKYNEQFF

D: NA
V: TRBV5-1
J: TRBJ1-1
size: NA
CDR3: CASSLAQSNTEAFF

D: NA
V: TRBV5-8
J: TRBJ1-2
size: NA
CDR3: CASSLGGAGHYGYTF

D: NA
V: TRBV11-3
J: TRBJ2-2
size: NA
CDR3: CASSLAENTGELFF

D: TRBD1
V: TRBV6-5
J: TRBJ1-1
size: NA
CDR3: CASRRDRYTEAFF

D: TRBD1
V: TRBV30
J: TRBJ1-4
size: NA
CDR3: CAWMTGNEKLFF

D: TRBD2
V: TRBV7-2
J: TRBJ2-7
size: once
CDR3: CASSFSGTRGVEQYF

D: TRBD1
V: TRBV15
J: TRBJ2-7
size: NA
CDR3: CATSYYRGSYEQYF

D: TRBD1
V: TRBV7-9
J: TRBJ2-2
size: many
CDR3: CASSPWTGANTGELFF

D: NA
V: TRBV9
J: TRBJ2-7
size: NA
CDR3: CASSVEGGDEQYF

D: NA
V: TRBV5-1
J: TRBJ1-3
size: NA
CDR3: CASSLGYAAAENSGNTIYF

D: TRBD1
V: TRBV15
J: TRBJ2-7
size: NA
CDR3: CATSRAGQGAAVEQYF

D: NA
V: TRBV11-1
J: TRBJ2-2
size: NA
CDR3: CASSLALGDTGELFF

D: NA
V: TRBV15
J: TRBJ2-3
size: NA
CDR3: CATSRGQVTDTQYF

D: NA
V: TRBV14
J: TRBJ1-6
size: NA
CDR3: CASSQDRSNSPLHF

D: NA
V: TRBV28
J: TRBJ2-1
size: few
CDR3: CASSSQREAYNEQFF

D: NA
V: TRBV29-1
J: TRBJ1-1
size: NA
CDR3: CSVVLRGMNTEAFF